This is a list of T cell receptor beta chains from one sample in a study of cytomegalovirus exposure and HLA in healthy donors. Assay: immunoSEQ multiplex PCR; the TCRdb copy retains only in-frame clones and omits some. Among over 150,000 clones listed, 71% were seen once. The source material was PBMCs. These receptors all stem from a woman aged 25-40 years in good health and CMV-seronegative. Both conserved end residues are part of each CDR3.

len	v_gene	j_gene	CDR3aa
15	TRBV7-2	TRBJ2-1	CASSLAGSSYNEQFF
14	TRBV7-2	TRBJ1-1	CASSLQVGNTEAFF
14	TRBV27	TRBJ2-7	CASSLGDRGLEQYF
18	TRBV4-1	TRBJ1-4	CASSSRKGRRGTNEKLFF
13	TRBV2	TRBJ2-2	CASKARGTGELFF
16	TRBV4-3	TRBJ2-2	CASSHDRWVRTGELFF
14	TRBV7-9	TRBJ1-4	CASSSRRTAEKLFF
13	TRBV30	TRBJ1-6	CAWSVQGNSPLHF
17	TRBV7-8	TRBJ2-7	CASSLAPTSGSNYEQYF
13	TRBV29-1	TRBJ2-2	CSVDAGESGELFF
17	TRBV6-1	TRBJ1-5	CASSDATGGAYNQPQHF
14	TRBV27	TRBJ2-7	CASSPGTGGLEQYF
15	TRBV5-1	TRBJ1-6	CASSSQTGNNSPLHF
14	TRBV6-5	TRBJ2-1	CASSYGGVSSEQFF
14	TRBV2	TRBJ2-1	CASSENEFHNEQFF
14	TRBV2	TRBJ1-1	CATGGQGDWTEAFF
13	TRBV2	TRBJ1-2	CASNPGGLPGYTF
15	TRBV6-6	TRBJ1-2	CASSQGQGRIYGYTF
19	TRBV5-4	TRBJ2-2	CASSLGLAGVYANTGELFF
16	TRBV11-2	TRBJ1-1	CASSLGFQGTNTEAFF
13	TRBV7-2	TRBJ1-2	CASSFSQGYGYTF
16	TRBV7-2	TRBJ2-3	CASSLVVAGITDTQYF